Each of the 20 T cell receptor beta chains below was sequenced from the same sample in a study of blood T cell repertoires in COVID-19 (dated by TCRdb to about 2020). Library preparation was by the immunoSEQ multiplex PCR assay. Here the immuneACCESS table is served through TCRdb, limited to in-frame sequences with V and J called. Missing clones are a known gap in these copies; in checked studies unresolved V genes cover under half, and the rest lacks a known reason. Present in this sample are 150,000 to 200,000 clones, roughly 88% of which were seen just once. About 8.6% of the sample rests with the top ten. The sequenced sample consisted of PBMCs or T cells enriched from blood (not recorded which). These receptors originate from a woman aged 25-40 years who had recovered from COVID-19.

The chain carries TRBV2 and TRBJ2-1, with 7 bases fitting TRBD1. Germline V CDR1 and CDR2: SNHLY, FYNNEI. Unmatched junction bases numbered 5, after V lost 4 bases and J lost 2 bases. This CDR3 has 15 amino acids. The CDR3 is CASSGTGLTYNEQFF. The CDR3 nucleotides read TGTGCCAGCAGTGGGACAGGTTTAACCTACAATGAGCAGTTCTTC.

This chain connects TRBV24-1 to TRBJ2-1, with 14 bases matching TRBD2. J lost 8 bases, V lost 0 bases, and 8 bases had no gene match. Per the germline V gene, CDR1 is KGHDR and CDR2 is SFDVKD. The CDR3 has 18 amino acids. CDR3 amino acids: CATSDLLPGTSGSYEQFF. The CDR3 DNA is TGTGCCACCAGTGATTTGCTCCCGGGGACTAGCGGGAGCTATGAGCAGTTCTTC.

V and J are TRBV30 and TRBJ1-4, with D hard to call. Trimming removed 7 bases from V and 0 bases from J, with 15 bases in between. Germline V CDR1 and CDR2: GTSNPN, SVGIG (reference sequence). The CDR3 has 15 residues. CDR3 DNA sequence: TGTGCCTACAGAACCATGACGGCAACTAATGAAAAACTGTTTTTT. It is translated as CAYRTMTATNEKLFF.

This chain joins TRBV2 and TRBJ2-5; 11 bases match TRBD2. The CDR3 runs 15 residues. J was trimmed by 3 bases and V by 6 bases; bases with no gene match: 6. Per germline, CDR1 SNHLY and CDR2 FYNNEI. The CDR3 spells CASRSGTSGKETQYF. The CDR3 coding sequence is TGTGCCAGCAGGTCCGGGACTAGCGGAAAAGAGACCCAGTACTTC. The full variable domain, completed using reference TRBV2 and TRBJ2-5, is EPEVTQTPSHQVTQMGQEVILRCVPISNHLYFYWYRQILGQKVEFLVSFYNNEISEKSEIFDDQFSVERPDGSNFTLKIRSTKLEDSAMYFCASRSGTSGKETQYFGPGTRLLVL.

The CDR3 sequence is CASSPRDRGLVEQFF. Here the CDR3 DNA reads TGTGCCAGCTCACCCCGGGACAGGGGACTGGTTGAGCAGTTCTTC. This chain joins TRBV18 and TRBJ2-1, with 10 nucleotides matching TRBD1. The germline CDR1 and CDR2 sequences are KGHSH and LQKENI. J gave up 9 bases and V 3 bases, and 8 bases lay outside the gene matches. The CDR3 spans 15 residues.

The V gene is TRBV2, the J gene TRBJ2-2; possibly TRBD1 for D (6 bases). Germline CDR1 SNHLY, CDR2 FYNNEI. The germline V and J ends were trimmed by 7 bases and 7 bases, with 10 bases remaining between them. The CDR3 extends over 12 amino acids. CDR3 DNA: TGTGCCAGCACAGGGGAAGTCGGGGAGCTGTTTTTT. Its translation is CASTGEVGELFF.

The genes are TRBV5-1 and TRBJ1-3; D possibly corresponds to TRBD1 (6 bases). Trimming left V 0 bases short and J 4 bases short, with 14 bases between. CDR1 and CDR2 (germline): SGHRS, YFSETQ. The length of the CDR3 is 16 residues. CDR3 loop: CASSLVGGRGGNTIYF. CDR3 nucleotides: TGCGCCAGCAGCTTGGTCGGGGGGCGAGGAGGAAACACCATATATTTT. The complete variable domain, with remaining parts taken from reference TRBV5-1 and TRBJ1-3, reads KAGVTQTPRYLIKTRGQQVTLSCSPISGHRSVSWYQQTPGQGLQFLFEYFSETQRNKGNFPGRFSGRQFSNSRSEMNVSTLELGDSALYLCASSLVGGRGGNTIYFGEGSWLTVV.

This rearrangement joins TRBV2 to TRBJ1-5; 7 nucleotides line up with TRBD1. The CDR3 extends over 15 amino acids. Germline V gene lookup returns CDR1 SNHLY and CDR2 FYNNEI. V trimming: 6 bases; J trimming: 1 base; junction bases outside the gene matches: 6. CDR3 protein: CASRSTGESNQPQHF. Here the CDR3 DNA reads TGTGCCAGCAGGAGCACAGGGGAGAGCAATCAGCCCCAGCATTTT.

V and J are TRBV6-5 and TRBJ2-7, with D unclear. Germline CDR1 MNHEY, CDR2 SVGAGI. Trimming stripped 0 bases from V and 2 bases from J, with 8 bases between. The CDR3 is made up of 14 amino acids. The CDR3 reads CASSYSDSTYEQYF. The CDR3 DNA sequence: TGTGCCAGCAGTTACTCGGATAGCACCTACGAGCAGTACTTC.

The CDR3, as DNA: TGTGCCACAAGGACTAGCGGGAGCTCCTACGAGCAGTACTTC. Translated: CATRTSGSSYEQYF. The V gene is TRBV6-5, the J gene TRBJ2-7; 13 nucleotides agree with TRBD2. The V and J ends lost 10 bases and 0 bases, in that order; junction bases with no gene match: 3. Germline values: CDR1 MNHEY, CDR2 SVGAGI. The CDR3 totals 14 residues.

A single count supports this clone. The CDR3 reads CASSLHQGISYEQYF. CDR3 nucleotides: TGTGCCAGCAGCTTACACCAGGGTATCTCCTACGAGCAGTACTTC. The chain combines TRBV7-8 with TRBJ2-7, with D perhaps TRBD1 (5 bases). Germline values: CDR1 SGHVS, CDR2 FQNEAQ. The V end was cut by 2 bases, the J end by 0 bases, with 11 bases between. This CDR3 spans 15 amino acids.

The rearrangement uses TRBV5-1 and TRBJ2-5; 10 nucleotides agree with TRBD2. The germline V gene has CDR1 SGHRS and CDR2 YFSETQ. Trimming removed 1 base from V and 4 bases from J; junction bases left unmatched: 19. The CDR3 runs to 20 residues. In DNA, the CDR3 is TGCGCCAGCAGCTTGCTTGGCCTAGCGGGAGCTGCGGATCATCGAGAGACCCAGTACTTC. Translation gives CASSLLGLAGAADHRETQYF.

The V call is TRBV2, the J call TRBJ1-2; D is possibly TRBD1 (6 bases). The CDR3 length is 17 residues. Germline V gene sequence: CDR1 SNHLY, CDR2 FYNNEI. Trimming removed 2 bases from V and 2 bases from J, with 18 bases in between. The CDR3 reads CASSEQGPLGPNYGYTF. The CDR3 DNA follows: TGTGCCAGCAGTGAACAGGGGCCCCTGGGCCCGAACTATGGCTACACCTTC.

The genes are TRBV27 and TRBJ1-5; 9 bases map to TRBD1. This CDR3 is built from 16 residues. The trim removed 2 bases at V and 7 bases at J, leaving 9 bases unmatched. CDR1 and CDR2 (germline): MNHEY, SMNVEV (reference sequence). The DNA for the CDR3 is TGTGCCAGCAGTTTAGGGGCGGACAGGGGTCACCAGCCCCAGCATTTT. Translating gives CASSLGADRGHQPQHF.

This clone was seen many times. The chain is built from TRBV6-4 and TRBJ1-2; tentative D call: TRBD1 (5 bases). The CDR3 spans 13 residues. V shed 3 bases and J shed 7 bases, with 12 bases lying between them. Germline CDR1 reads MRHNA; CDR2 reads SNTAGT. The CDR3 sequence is CASSEGDRFGYTF. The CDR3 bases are TGTGCCAGCAGTGAAGGGGATAGGTTTGGCTACACCTTC.

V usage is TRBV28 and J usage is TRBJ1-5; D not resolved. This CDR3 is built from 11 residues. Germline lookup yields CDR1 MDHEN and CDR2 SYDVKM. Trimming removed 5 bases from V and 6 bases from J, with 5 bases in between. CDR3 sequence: CASSPGQPQHF. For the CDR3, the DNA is TGTGCCAGCAGTCCGGGTCAGCCCCAGCATTTT. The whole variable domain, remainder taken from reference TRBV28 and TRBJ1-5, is DVKVTQSSRYLVKRTGEKVFLECVQDMDHENMFWYRQDPGLGLRLIYFSYDVKMKEKGDIPEGYSVSREKKERFSLILESASTNQTSMYLCASSPGQPQHFGDGTRLSIL.

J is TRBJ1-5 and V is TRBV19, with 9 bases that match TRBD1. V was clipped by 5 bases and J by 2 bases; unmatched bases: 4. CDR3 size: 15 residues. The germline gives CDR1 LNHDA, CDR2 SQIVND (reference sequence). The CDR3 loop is CASSFGDRGNQPQHF. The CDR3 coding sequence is TGTGCCAGTAGTTTCGGGGACAGGGGCAATCAGCCCCAGCATTTT.

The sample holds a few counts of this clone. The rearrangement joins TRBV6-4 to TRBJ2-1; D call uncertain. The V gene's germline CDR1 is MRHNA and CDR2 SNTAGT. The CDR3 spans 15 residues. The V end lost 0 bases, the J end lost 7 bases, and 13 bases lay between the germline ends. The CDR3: CASSDSIGTLNEQFF. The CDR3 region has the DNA TGTGCCAGCAGTGACTCGATCGGTACGCTGAATGAGCAGTTCTTC.

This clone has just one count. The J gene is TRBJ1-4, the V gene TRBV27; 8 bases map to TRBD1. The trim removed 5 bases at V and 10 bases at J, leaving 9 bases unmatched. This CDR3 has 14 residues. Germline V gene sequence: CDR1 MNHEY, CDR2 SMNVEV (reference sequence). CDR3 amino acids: CASSPGGAWRKLFF. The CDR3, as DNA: TGTGCCAGCAGTCCAGGGGGCGCTTGGCGAAAACTGTTTTTT.

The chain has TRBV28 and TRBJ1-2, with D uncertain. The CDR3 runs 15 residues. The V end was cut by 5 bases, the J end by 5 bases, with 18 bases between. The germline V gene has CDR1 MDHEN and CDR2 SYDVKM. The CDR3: CASSLSSGGQYGYTF. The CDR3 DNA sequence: TGTGCCAGCAGTCTTTCCTCCGGAGGGCAGTATGGCTACACCTTC.